The 18 T cell receptor beta chains reported below all come from one sample, sequenced in a study of CD8+CD57+ T cells in acquired aplastic anemia. Profiles of TCR beta VDJ and CDR3 were generated from a genomic DNA template. A single record per CDR3 protein comes from TCRdb applying MiXCR to the reads. Among around 190,000 distinct CDR3 sequences listed, roughly half were seen once. The material sequenced was sorted CD4+, CD8+, or CD8+CD57+ T cells (not recorded which) from PBMCs. All receptors derive from a human donor in good health, serving as a control.

This clonotype came up many times. The chain couples TRBV7-2 to TRBJ2-3; no clear D. CDR1 is SGHTA and CDR2 is FQGNSA in the germline V gene. The CDR3 length is 12 residues. Trimming shortened V by 5 bases and J by 2 bases, and 5 bases separated the two germline ends. The CDR3 region is CASSPFTDTQYF. The DNA of the CDR3 is TGTGCCAGCAGCCCGTTCACAGATACGCAGTATTTT.

The chain joins TRBV2 to TRBJ1-1; unclear D gene. This CDR3 comprises 13 residues. CDR1 and CDR2 from the germline V gene are SNHLY and FYNNEI. V lost 7 bases and J lost 6, with 15 bases in between. Written as DNA, the CDR3 is TGTGCCAGCACCCTGATCCGGACCCCTGAAGCTTTCTTT. Its translation: CASTLIRTPEAFF. The variable domain in full, with the rest retrieved from reference TRBV2 and TRBJ1-1, is EPEVTQTPSHQVTQMGQEVILRCVPISNHLYFYWYRQILGQKVEFLVSFYNNEISEKSEIFDDQFSVERPDGSNFTLKIRSTKLEDSAMYFCASTLIRTPEAFFGQGTRLTVV.

The chain links TRBV19 to TRBJ2-7; no definite D call. CDR3 length: 14 amino acids. Trimming removed 5 bases from V and 2 bases from J, with 13 bases in between. Germline lookup yields CDR1 LNHDA and CDR2 SQIVND (reference sequence). The CDR3 sequence: CASSVGLPPYEQYF. Here the CDR3 DNA reads TGTGCCAGTAGTGTCGGGCTGCCCCCCTACGAGCAGTACTTC.

This clonotype has a count of ten or more. The chain uses TRBV5-4 and TRBJ1-6; unclear D gene. The V gene lost 0 bases and the J gene lost 2 bases, with 15 bases spanning the gap. CDR1 is SGHNT, CDR2 YYREEE, per germline (reference sequence). CDR3 size: 18 residues. In DNA, the CDR3 is TGTGCCAGCAGCTTGGGAGTTTCAGGTTCCACCTATAATTCACCCCTCCACTTT. Amino acids: CASSLGVSGSTYNSPLHF.

This clonotype was detected many times. The V gene is TRBV20-1, the J gene TRBJ1-1, with D possibly TRBD1 on 5 matching bases. V was trimmed by 3 bases and J by 4 bases, leaving 12 bases between them. Germline V gene lookup returns CDR1 DFQATT and CDR2 SNEGSKA (reference sequence). The CDR3 is 13 amino acids. The CDR3 nucleotides are TGCAGTGCTAGTAACGGGGGTACCACTGAAGCTTTCTTT. Its protein is CSASNGGTTEAFF.

The chain employs TRBV19 and TRBJ1-2; the match to TRBD1 covers 9 bases. Germline lookup yields CDR1 LNHDA and CDR2 SQIVND (reference sequence). Trimming took 7 bases from V and 8 from J; bases not matched to a gene: 17. The length of the CDR3 is 16 residues. CDR3 loop: CASTLHGAGTGSGYTF. Written as DNA, the CDR3 is TGTGCCAGTACCCTCCACGGGGCCGGGACAGGGAGCGGCTACACCTTC. Looking up the rest from reference TRBV19 and TRBJ1-2 gives the full variable domain: DGGITQSPKYLFRKEGQNVTLSCEQNLNHDAMYWYRQDPGQGLRLIYYSQIVNDFQKGDIAEGYSVSREKKESFPLTVTSAQKNPTAFYLCASTLHGAGTGSGYTFGSGTRLTVV.

The chain couples TRBV20-1 to TRBJ2-3, with 7 bases aligning to TRBD2. This CDR3 contains 15 residues. The V and J ends lost 6 bases and 1 base, in that order; junction bases with no gene match: 10. Germline loops: CDR1 DFQATT, CDR2 SNEGSKA (reference sequence). CDR3 protein: CSATGGSGRTDTQYF. The CDR3 bases are TGCAGTGCGACGGGGGGTAGCGGGCGCACAGATACGCAGTATTTT.

A few counts support this clonotype. The chain joins TRBV6-5 to TRBJ1-2; the D gene is possibly TRBD1 (5 bases). The CDR3 is made up of 15 amino acids. The germline CDR1 and CDR2 sequences are MNHEY and SVGAGI. Trimming took off 6 bases at V and 2 bases at J, with 16 bases between the two ends. The CDR3 DNA is TGTGCCAGCAGGCCTCCGGGGCAGGGCAACTATGGCTACACCTTC. Translated: CASRPPGQGNYGYTF.

The chain links TRBV7-3 to TRBJ1-1; D might be TRBD1 (6 bases). The CDR3 loop spans 12 amino acids. V was trimmed by 5 bases and J by 10 bases, leaving 14 bases between them. From germline, CDR1 is SGHTA and CDR2 FQGTGA. The CDR3 loop is CASSLPGTSAFF. CDR3 bases: TGTGCCAGCAGCCTCCCCGGGACATCAGCTTTCTTT.

This clonotype was seen a single time. The chain links TRBV5-5 to TRBJ2-1; 9 nucleotides align to TRBD2. The V gene end was trimmed by 0 bases and the J gene end by 6 bases; junction bases not matched to a gene: 22. Germline-derived CDR1 and CDR2 are SGHKS and YYEKEE (reference sequence). The CDR3 contains 21 residues. For the CDR3, the DNA is TGTGCCAGCAGCTTGGTAGGCACAGGCGGGGGGGCTAAGGCGGATAGCAATGAGCAGTTCTTC. The encoded protein is CASSLVGTGGGAKADSNEQFF.

V is TRBV7-8 and J is TRBJ1-1; D is undetermined. The CDR3 length is 16 residues. V dropped 5 bases and J dropped 2 bases, with 18 bases sitting between them. CDR1 SGHVS and CDR2 FQNEAQ come from the germline V gene. The CDR3 reads CASSVQATNENTEAFF. The CDR3 DNA reads TGTGCCAGCAGCGTACAAGCAACTAATGAAAACACTGAAGCTTTCTTT.

The J gene is TRBJ2-3, the V gene TRBV2; 10 nucleotides match TRBD2. Germline V gives CDR1 SNHLY, CDR2 FYNNEI. Trimming removed 6 bases from V and 1 base from J; junction bases left unmatched: 7. The CDR3 runs to 16 residues. CDR3 residues: CASSVGLAGGTDTQYF. The CDR3 DNA sequence: TGTGCCAGCAGCGTAGGGCTAGCGGGGGGCACAGATACGCAGTATTTT.

With regard to this clonotype: Because the CDR3 is missing its conserved closing phenylalanine or tryptophan, this is likely a read error. No DNA is shown, since the ends of the CDR3 on it are uncertain; the CDR3 is the one TCRdb lists. This chain connects TRBV9 to TRBJ2-2; the table assigns TRBD1, which was not confirmed against the DNA. The germline CDR1 and CDR2 sequences are SGDLS and YYNGEE. Including both end residues, the CDR3 is 8 amino acids long. This CDR3 is CASSPIGG.

This rearrangement joins TRBV19 to TRBJ1-5; TRBD1 agrees at 8 bases. Germline CDR1 is LNHDA and CDR2 is SQIVND (reference sequence). V lost 8 bases to trimming and J lost 6 bases; unmatched junction nucleotides: 9. The CDR3 is 14 residues long. In nucleotides, the CDR3 is TGTGCCAGTCGCCACAGGGGGGGGGTTCAGCCCCAGCATTTT. It is translated as CASRHRGGVQPQHF.

To note about this clonotype: Here the CDR3 omits its conserved ending phenylalanine or tryptophan, so a read error is the likely source. V is TRBV7-8 and J is TRBJ1-1; possibly TRBD1 for D (6 bases). Per germline, CDR1 SGHVS and CDR2 FQNEAQ. This CDR3 is built from 14 residues. The CDR3 is CASSLGGLQTEAFL. CDR3 nucleotide sequence: TGCGCCAGCAGCTTAGGGGGGTTACAAACTGAAGCTTTCCTT.

This rearrangement joins TRBV28 to TRBJ2-7; D is undetermined. V was trimmed by 4 bases and J by 3 bases, leaving 16 bases between them. Germline V CDR1 and CDR2: MDHEN, SYDVKM. The CDR3 sequence is 15 residues long. CDR3 sequence (DNA): TGTGCCAGCAGTTCAACAGCCGCCCTCGTCTACGAGCAGTACTTC. Translated: CASSSTAALVYEQYF.

The V and J genes are TRBV7-2 and TRBJ1-1, with TRBD1 identical over 9 bases. V lost 4 bases to trimming and J lost 0 bases; unmatched junction nucleotides: 3. CDR3 size: 15 residues. CDR1 and CDR2 from the germline V gene are SGHTA and FQGNSA. CDR3 amino acids: CASSSGQGLNTEAFF. In DNA, the CDR3 is TGTGCCAGCAGCTCGGGACAGGGCCTGAACACTGAAGCTTTCTTT.

Only a few counts were recorded for this clonotype. This clone may be a read error of a much larger clone one base away. The J gene is TRBJ2-6, the V gene TRBV9; 8 bases fit TRBD2. The CDR3 totals 17 residues. Germline CDR1 and CDR2: SGDLS and YYNGEE. Unmatched junction bases numbered 7, after V lost 5 bases and J lost 0 bases. CDR3 in DNA: TGTGCCAGCAGTTTAGGACGGGGGGGCTCTGGGGCCAACGTCCTGACTTTC. It yields the protein CASSLGRGGSGANVLTF.